This T cell receptor beta chain was obtained from a study of blood T cell repertoires in COVID-19 (TCRdb year 2020). Looking at the study overall: Collaborator samples came from the United States, Italy and Spain and covered acute and convalescent phases of COVID-19. Where available, HLA class I and class II types were obtained from metadata supplied by the sample provider rather than from assay-based typing. Nearly every sample came with metadata listing a de-identified subject ID, COVID-19 status, age in years and sex. Subjects who had been exposed to COVID-19, were actively infected with it, or had recovered from it provided the deeply sampled blood TCRbeta repertoires that made up the dataset. The material from the prospective study consisted of cDNA or gDNA derived from T cells, B-cell-depleted T cells, or PBMCs. Samples were obtained from the ongoing ImmuneRACE study (first 160 participants) and from 950 to 1,500 subjects provided by 6 global collaborators. The repertoires were released in a freely available public database intended as a resource for research on the immune response to SARS-CoV-2. The paper as a whole reports these results and caveats: The amount of clinical and demographic metadata varied by source and participant and was provided uncurated.

Collaborating institutions collected whole blood in K2EDTA tubes following their own protocols. Collaborator samples were shipped for TCRbeta analysis as frozen whole blood, isolated PBMCs, or DNA extracted from either sample type. The immunoSEQ Assay, a bias-controlled multiplex PCR, was used to amplify TCRbeta CDR3 regions from genomic DNA. The authors' pipeline ran thus. The number of nucleated cells in each sample was estimated by amplification of reference gene primers within the assay. To quantify the absolute abundance of each unique TCRbeta CDR3 rearrangement, sequence reads were collapsed and filtered. For each sample, productive Simpson clonality was calculated as the square root of Simpson's diversity index across productive rearrangements. What TCRdb holds here is the immuneACCESS table cut down to in-frame rearrangements. Part of the clones is not present; checked against another copy, under half of the missing clones reflect an unresolved V gene, and the others are unexplained. V and J calls and clone size come straight from that table; D and trimming were deduced from the DNA. The sample records 100,000 to 150,000 clones, approximately 80% of which are singletons. About 12% of the sample is taken by the ten largest.

For this clone: This receptor's antigen is unknown. Base qualities are not at hand, and no much larger clone is one base apart.

In the germline V gene, CDR1 corresponds to SGHRS and CDR2 to YFSETQ. There are 16 amino acids in the CDR3, from cysteine to phenylalanine inclusive. The sequence is cut down to CDR3 DNA, 48 bases in frame from base 1. V sheds 4 bases and J sheds 4 bases, leaving 18 bases between their ends. This receptor was obtained from a woman in her sixties with acute or convalescent COVID-19. The V and J segments used are TRBV5-1 and TRBJ1-3; a weak D assignment points to TRBD1 (5 bases agree). Input material: peripheral blood. This receptor has the CDR3 CASSLAESGNGNTIYF. The DNA is TGCGCCAGCAGCCTGGCCGAATCAGGGAACGGAAACACCATATATTTT.